These 9 T cell receptor beta chains came from one sample sequenced in a study of CD8 T cells in ankylosing spondylitis. TCRdb ran MiXCR on the 5' RACE reads and lists one entry per CDR3 protein. The table has around 150,000 distinct CDR3 sequences, 6% to 8% seen once. The specimen sequenced was blood, either unsorted or a sorted T cell fraction (not recorded which). The receptors were sampled from a female donor with ankylosing spondylitis or in good health (not recorded which).

The sample holds many counts of this clonotype. The V call is TRBV20-1, the J call TRBJ2-7; 14 nucleotides agree with TRBD2. This CDR3 has 16 residues. Germline-derived CDR1 and CDR2 are DFQATT and SNEGSKA (reference sequence). V was pared by 5 bases and J by 3 bases, with 9 bases of the junction left unmatched. CDR3: CSAGTSGLAGDYEQYF. The CDR3 DNA follows: TGCAGTGCTGGCACGTCGGGACTAGCGGGGGACTACGAGCAGTACTTC.

This clonotype was detected ten times or more. The chain links TRBV6-5 to TRBJ2-5, with 8 nucleotides matching TRBD2. Germline V gene lookup returns CDR1 MNHEY and CDR2 SVGAGI. The CDR3 sequence is 15 residues long. The V gene end was trimmed by 3 bases and the J gene end by 5 bases; junction bases not matched to a gene: 8. The chain's CDR3 is CASSYNGGGLETQYF. The CDR3 nucleotides read TGTGCCAGCAGTTATAACGGGGGGGGCCTTGAGACCCAGTACTTC.

This clonotype occurred many times. The CDR3 reads CASSLNGDQPQHF. DNA of the CDR3: TGTGCCAGCAGCTTAAATGGGGATCAGCCCCAGCATTTT. The chain has TRBV7-2 and TRBJ1-5; D call uncertain. Trimming cost V 2 bases and J 5 bases, with 7 bases left between them. The CDR3 has 13 residues. Germline V gene data show CDR1 as SGHTA and CDR2 as FQGNSA. Combining the CDR3 with reference TRBV7-2 and TRBJ1-5 gives the whole variable domain GAGVSQSPSNKVTEKGKDVELRCDPISGHTALYWYRQSLGQGLEFLIYFQGNSAPDKSGLPSDRFSAERTGGSVSTLTIQRTQQEDSAVYLCASSLNGDQPQHFGDGTRLSIL.

There are many counts of this clonotype. The V call is TRBV6-5, the J call TRBJ2-1; no clear D gene. The CDR3 is made up of 13 amino acids. From germline, CDR1 is MNHEY and CDR2 SVGAGI. The V gene lost 2 bases and the J gene lost 9 bases, with 11 bases spanning the gap. In DNA form, the CDR3 reads TGTGCCAGCAGTTACCCCACCACGGGTGAGCAGTTCTTC. Translating gives CASSYPTTGEQFF.

The V and J genes are TRBV30 and TRBJ1-4; the match to TRBD1 covers 8 bases. This CDR3 contains 15 residues. Germline lookup yields CDR1 GTSNPN and CDR2 SVGIG (reference sequence). With V trimmed by 4 bases and J by 7 bases, 11 bases remained unmatched. The CDR3 region is CAWNAGTGPSEKLFF. As DNA, the CDR3 is TGTGCCTGGAACGCCGGGACAGGCCCTAGTGAAAAACTGTTTTTT.

The rearrangement uses TRBV6-5 and TRBJ1-4, with unresolved D. Trimming pared 0 bases from V and 6 bases from J, leaving 11 bases between. The V gene's germline CDR1 is MNHEY and CDR2 SVGAGI. The CDR3 totals 15 residues. Here the CDR3 reads CASSYSGSEDEKLFF. In nucleotides, the CDR3 is TGTGCCAGCAGTTACTCAGGATCGGAAGATGAAAAACTGTTTTTT.

In its sample, this clonotype was seen many times. The gene calls are TRBV27 and TRBJ2-2; D may be TRBD2 (5 bases). Germline CDR1 is MNHEY and CDR2 is SMNVEV (reference sequence). This CDR3 spans 16 amino acids. The germline V and J ends were trimmed by 4 bases and 4 bases, with 16 bases remaining between them. CDR3 sequence: CASSSSRAPATGELFF. The CDR3 coding sequence is TGTGCCAGCAGTTCCTCGAGGGCCCCGGCCACCGGGGAGCTGTTTTTT.

The sample holds many counts of this clonotype. The rearrangement links TRBV3-1 to TRBJ1-1; TRBD1 matches 10 bases. Losses at the gene ends were 4 bases for V and 6 bases for J; bases not matched to a gene: 8. Germline-derived CDR1 and CDR2 are LGHDT and YNNKEL (reference sequence). This CDR3 is 15 amino acids long. CDR3 in amino acids: CASSLLTGGGPEAFF. Written as DNA, the CDR3 is TGTGCCAGCAGCCTCCTGACAGGGGGCGGTCCTGAAGCTTTCTTT.

This clonotype was picked up many times. The chain joins TRBV7-3 to TRBJ2-2; unclear D gene. The CDR3 consists of 12 residues. With 5 bases removed from V and 7 bases from J, the gap between germline ends came to 8 bases. Germline loops: CDR1 SGHTA, CDR2 FQGTGA. CDR3 amino acids: CASSPYGGELFF. In DNA form, the CDR3 reads TGTGCCAGCAGCCCATATGGCGGGGAGCTGTTTTTT.